One TCR beta chain is described in this entry. Original data processing: Amplification of reference gene primers provided the estimated nucleated cell counts. Measured with immunoSEQ multiplex PCR; TCRdb has only the in-frame clones, and not every one. The DNA was the basis for D and trimming; V, J and clone size are from that table. The sample holds 310,000 or so clones, more than 70% seen once. The germline CDR1 and CDR2 sequences are GTSNPN and SVGIG (reference sequence). V lost 2 bases to trimming and J lost 4 bases, with 9 bases between them. CDR3 length: 13 residues. The entry originates in a study of blood T cell repertoires in COVID-19. On the study more broadly: In each case, the material was cDNA or gDNA derived from T cells, B-cell-depleted T cells, or PBMCs.

Specimen: peripheral blood. The sequence derives from a woman aged 50 to 60 with acute or convalescent COVID-19. The chain is built from TRBV30 and TRBJ1-3, with unresolved D. The CDR3 spells CAWSRQAGNTIYF. CDR3 DNA: TGTGCCTGGAGTCGGCAGGCCGGAAACACCATATATTTT. Supplemented by reference TRBV30 and TRBJ1-3, the full variable domain reads SQTIHQWPATLVQPVGSPLSLECTVEGTSNPNLYWYRQAAGRGLQLLFYSVGIGQISSEVPQNLSASRPQDRQFILSSKKLLLSDSGFYLCAWSRQAGNTIYFGEGSWLTVV.